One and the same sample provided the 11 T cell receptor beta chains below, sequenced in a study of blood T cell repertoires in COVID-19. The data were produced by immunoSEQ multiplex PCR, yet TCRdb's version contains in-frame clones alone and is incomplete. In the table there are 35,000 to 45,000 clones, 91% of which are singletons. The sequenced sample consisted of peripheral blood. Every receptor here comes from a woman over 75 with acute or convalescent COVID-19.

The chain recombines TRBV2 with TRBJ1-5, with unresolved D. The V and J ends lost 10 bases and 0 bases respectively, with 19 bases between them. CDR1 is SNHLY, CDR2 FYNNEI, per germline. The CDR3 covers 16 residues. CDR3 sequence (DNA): TGTGCCACCCGACCAGGTGAGGGATATAGCAATCAGCCCCAGCATTTT. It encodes CATRPGEGYSNQPQHF.

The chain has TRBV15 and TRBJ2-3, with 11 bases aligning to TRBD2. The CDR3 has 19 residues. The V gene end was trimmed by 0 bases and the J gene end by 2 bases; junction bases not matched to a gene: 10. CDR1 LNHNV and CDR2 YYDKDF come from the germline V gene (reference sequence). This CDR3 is CATSRDGHIAGGFTDTQYF. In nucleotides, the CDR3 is TGTGCCACCAGCAGAGATGGGCATATAGCGGGGGGGTTCACAGATACGCAGTATTTT.

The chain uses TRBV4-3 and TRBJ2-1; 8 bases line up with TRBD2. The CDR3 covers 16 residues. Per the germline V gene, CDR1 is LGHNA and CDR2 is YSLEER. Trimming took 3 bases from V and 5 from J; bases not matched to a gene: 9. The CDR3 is CASSHILGTRNNEQFF. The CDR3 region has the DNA TGCGCCAGCAGCCATATCTTAGGGACTAGGAACAATGAGCAGTTCTTC.

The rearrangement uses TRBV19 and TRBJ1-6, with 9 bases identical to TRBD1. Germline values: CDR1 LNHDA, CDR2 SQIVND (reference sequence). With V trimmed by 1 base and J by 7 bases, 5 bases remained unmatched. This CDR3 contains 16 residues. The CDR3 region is CASSIGGTGRNSPLHF. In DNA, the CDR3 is TGTGCCAGTAGTATAGGAGGGACAGGGAGGAATTCACCCCTCCACTTT.

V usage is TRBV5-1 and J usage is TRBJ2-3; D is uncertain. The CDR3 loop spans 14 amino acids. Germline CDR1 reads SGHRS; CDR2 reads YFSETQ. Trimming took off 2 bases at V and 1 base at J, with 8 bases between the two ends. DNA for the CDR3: TGCGCCAGCAGCTTTCAGTCCGGCACAGATACGCAGTATTTT. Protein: CASSFQSGTDTQYF.

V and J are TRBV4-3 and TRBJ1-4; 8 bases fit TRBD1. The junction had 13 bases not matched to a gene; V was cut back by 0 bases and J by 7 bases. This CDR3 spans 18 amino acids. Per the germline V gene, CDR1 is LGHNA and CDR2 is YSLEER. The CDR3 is CASSQESRGRGVSEKLFF. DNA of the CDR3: TGCGCCAGCAGCCAAGAAAGCAGGGGGCGCGGAGTTAGTGAAAAACTGTTTTTT.

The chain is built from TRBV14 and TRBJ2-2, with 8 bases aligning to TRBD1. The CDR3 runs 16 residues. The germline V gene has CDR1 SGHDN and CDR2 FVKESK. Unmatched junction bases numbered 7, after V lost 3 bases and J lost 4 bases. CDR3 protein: CASSQAGTGFTGELFF. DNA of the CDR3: TGTGCCAGCAGCCAGGCCGGGACAGGATTCACCGGGGAGCTGTTTTTT.

CDR3 in amino acids: CASSSLAGWNNEQFF. The DNA for the CDR3 is TGCGCCAGCAGCTCGTTAGCGGGCTGGAACAATGAGCAGTTCTTC. The chain joins TRBV5-1 to TRBJ2-1, with 7 positions matching TRBD2. CDR1 and CDR2 from the germline V gene are SGHRS and YFSETQ. Germline trimming cut 3 bases from V and 5 bases from J; bases unmatched to any gene: 8. This CDR3 is built from 15 residues.

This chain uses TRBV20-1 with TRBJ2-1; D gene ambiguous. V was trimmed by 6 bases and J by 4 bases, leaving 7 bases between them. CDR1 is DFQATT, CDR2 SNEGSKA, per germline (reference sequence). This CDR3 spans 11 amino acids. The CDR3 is CSASPYNEQFF. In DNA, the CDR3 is TGCAGTGCCTCCCCTTACAATGAGCAGTTCTTC.

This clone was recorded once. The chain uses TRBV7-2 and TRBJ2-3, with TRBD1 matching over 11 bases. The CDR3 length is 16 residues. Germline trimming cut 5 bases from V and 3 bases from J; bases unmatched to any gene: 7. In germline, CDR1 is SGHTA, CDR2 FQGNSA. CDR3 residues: CASSARTGGSTDTQYF. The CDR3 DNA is TGTGCCAGCAGCGCTCGGACAGGGGGCTCGACAGATACGCAGTATTTT.

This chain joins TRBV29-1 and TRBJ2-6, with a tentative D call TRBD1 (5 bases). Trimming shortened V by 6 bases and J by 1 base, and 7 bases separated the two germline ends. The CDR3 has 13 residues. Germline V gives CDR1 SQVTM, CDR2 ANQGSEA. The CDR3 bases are TGCAGCGTCAGGGTGTCTGGGGCCAACGTCCTGACTTTC. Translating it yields CSVRVSGANVLTF.